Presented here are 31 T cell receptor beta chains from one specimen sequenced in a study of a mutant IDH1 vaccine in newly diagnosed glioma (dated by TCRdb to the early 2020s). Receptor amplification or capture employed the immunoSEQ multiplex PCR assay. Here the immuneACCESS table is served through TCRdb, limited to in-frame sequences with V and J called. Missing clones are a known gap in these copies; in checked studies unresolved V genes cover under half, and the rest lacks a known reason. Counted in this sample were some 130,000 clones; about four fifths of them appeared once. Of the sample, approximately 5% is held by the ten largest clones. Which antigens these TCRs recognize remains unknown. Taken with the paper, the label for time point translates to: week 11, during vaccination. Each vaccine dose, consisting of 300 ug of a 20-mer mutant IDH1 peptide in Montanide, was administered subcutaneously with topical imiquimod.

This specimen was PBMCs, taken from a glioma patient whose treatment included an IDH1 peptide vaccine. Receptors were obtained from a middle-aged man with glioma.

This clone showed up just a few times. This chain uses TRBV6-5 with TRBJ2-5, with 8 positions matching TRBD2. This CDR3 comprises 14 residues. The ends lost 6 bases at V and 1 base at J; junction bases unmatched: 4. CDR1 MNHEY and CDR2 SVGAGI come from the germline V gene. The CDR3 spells CASRVAGPQETQYF. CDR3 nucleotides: TGTGCCAGCAGGGTAGCGGGGCCCCAAGAGACCCAGTACTTC.

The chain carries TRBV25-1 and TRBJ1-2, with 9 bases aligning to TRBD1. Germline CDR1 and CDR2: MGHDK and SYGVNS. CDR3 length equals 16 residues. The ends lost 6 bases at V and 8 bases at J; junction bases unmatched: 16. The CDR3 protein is CASRDAGTGYRRGYTF. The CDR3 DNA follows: TGTGCCAGCAGGGACGCCGGGACAGGGTACCGACGAGGCTACACCTTC.

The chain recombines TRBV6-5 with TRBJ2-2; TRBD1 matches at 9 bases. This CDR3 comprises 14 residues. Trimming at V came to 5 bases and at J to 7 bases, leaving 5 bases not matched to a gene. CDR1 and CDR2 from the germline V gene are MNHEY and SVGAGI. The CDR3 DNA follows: TGTGCCAGCAGTGTGGGACAGGGAGTCGGGGAGCTGTTTTTT. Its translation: CASSVGQGVGELFF.

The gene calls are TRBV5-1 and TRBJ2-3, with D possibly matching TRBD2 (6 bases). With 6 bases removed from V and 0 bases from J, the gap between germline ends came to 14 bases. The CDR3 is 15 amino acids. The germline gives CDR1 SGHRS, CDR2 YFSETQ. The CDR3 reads CASNLGTSSTDTQYF. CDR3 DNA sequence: TGCGCCAGCAACCTTGGGACTTCTAGCACAGATACGCAGTATTTT. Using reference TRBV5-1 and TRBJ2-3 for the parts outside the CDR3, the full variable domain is KAGVTQTPRYLIKTRGQQVTLSCSPISGHRSVSWYQQTPGQGLQFLFEYFSETQRNKGNFPGRFSGRQFSNSRSEMNVSTLELGDSALYLCASNLGTSSTDTQYFGPGTRLTVL.

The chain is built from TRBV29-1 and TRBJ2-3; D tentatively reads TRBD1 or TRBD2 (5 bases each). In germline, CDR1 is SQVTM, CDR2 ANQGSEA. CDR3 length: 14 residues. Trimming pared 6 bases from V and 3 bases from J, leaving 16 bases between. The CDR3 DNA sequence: TGCAGCGTGGGGGAGCAGGGACGTACAGATACGCAGTATTTT. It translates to CSVGEQGRTDTQYF.

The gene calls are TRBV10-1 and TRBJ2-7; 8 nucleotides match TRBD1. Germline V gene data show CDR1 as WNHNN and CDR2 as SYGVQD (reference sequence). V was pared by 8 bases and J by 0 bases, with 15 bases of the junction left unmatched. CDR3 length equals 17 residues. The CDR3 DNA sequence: TGCGCCAGCGGGCTCCGGGACAGGCCGCTTAGCTCCTACGAGCAGTACTTC. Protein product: CASGLRDRPLSSYEQYF.

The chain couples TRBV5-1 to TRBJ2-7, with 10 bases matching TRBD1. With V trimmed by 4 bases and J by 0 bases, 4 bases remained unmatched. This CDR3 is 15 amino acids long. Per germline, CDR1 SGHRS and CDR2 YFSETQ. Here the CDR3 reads CASSRDRGGSYEQYF. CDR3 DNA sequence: TGCGCCAGCAGCCGGGACAGGGGTGGCTCCTACGAGCAGTACTTC.

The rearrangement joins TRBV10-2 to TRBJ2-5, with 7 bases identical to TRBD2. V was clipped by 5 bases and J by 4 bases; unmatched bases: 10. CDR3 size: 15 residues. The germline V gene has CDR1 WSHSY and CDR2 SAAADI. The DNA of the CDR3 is TGCGCCAGCAGTCTCGGGACTAACCTTGGAGAGACCCAGTACTTC. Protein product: CASSLGTNLGETQYF.

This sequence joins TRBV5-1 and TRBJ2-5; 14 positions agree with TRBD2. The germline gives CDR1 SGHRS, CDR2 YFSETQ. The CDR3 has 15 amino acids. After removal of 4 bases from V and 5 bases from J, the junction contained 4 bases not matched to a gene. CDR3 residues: CASSRLAGGLETQYF. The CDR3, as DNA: TGCGCCAGCAGCCGACTAGCGGGGGGGCTTGAGACCCAGTACTTC.

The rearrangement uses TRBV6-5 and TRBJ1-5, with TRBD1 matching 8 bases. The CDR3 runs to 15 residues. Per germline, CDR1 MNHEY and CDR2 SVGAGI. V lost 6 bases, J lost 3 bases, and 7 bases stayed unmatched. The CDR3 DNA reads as TGTGCCAGCAGATCAGGGGGCTTGGTCAATCAGCCCCAGCATTTT. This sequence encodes CASRSGGLVNQPQHF.

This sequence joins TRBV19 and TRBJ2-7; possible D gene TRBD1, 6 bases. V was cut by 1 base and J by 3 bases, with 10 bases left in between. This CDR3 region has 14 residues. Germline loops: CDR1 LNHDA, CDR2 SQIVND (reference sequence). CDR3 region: CASSIGSGDYEQYF. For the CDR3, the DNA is TGTGCCAGTAGTATAGGTTCAGGGGACTACGAGCAGTACTTC.

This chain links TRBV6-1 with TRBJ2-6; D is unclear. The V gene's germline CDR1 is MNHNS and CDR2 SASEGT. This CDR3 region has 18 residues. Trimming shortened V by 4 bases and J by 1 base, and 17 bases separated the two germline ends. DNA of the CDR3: TGTGCCAGCAGTGCACCTACCCTGCAGCTTTCTGGGGCCAACGTCCTGACTTTC. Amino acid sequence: CASSAPTLQLSGANVLTF.

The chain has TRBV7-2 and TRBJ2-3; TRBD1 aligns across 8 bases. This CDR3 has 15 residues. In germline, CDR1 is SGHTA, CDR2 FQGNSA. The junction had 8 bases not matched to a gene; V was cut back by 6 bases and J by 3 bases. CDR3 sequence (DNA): TGTGCCAGCAGTAGCGGACAGGGAACGACAGATACGCAGTATTTT. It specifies CASSSGQGTTDTQYF. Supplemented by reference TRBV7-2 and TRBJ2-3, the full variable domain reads GAGVSQSPSNKVTEKGKDVELRCDPISGHTALYWYRQSLGQGLEFLIYFQGNSAPDKSGLPSDRFSAERTGGSVSTLTIQRTQQEDSAVYLCASSSGQGTTDTQYFGPGTRLTVL.

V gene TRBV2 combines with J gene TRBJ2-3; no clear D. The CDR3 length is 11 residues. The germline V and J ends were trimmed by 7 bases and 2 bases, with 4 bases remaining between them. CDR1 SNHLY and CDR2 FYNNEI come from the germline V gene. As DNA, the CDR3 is TGTGCCAGCAAGGTCACAGATACGCAGTATTTT. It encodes CASKVTDTQYF.

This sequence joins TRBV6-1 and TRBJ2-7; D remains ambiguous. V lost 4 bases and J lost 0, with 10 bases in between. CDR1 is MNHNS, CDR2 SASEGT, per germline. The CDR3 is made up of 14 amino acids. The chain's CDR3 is CASSVYTISYEQYF. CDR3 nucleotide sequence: TGTGCCAGCAGTGTTTACACAATCTCCTACGAGCAGTACTTC.

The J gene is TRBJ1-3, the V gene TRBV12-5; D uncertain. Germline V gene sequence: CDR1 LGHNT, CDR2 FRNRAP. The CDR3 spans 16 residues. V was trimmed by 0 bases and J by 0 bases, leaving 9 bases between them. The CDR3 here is CASGLVLTGSGNTIYF. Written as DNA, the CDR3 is TGTGCTAGTGGTTTGGTACTTACCGGCTCTGGAAACACCATATATTTT.

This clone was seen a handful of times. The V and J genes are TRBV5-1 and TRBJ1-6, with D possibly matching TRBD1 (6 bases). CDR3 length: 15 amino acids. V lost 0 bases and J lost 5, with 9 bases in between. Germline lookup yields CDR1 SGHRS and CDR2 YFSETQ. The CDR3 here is CASSLVGADNSPLHF. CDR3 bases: TGCGCCAGCAGCTTGGTGGGGGCAGATAATTCACCCCTCCACTTT.

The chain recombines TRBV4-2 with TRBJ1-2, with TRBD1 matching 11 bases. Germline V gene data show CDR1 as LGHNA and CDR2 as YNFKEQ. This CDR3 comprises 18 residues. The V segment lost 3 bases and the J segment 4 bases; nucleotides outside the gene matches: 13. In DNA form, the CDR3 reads TGTGCCAGCAGCCACCTCACCGGGACAGGGGGAGATCTCTATGGCTACACCTTC. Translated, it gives CASSHLTGTGGDLYGYTF.

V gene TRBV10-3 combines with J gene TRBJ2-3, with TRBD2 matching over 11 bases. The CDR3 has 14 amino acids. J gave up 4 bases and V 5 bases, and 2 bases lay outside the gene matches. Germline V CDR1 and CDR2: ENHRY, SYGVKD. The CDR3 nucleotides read TGTGCCATCAGTACTAGCGGGAGTTCAGATACGCAGTATTTT. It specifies CAISTSGSSDTQYF.

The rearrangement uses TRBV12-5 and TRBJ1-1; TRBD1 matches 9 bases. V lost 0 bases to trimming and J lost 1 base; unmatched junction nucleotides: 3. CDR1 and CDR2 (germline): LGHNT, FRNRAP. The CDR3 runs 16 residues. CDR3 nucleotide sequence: TGTGCTAGTGGTTTGGTGGGACAGGGAAGGAACACTGAAGCTTTCTTT. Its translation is CASGLVGQGRNTEAFF. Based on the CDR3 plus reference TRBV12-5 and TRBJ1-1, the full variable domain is DARVTQTPRHKVTEMGQEVTMRCQPILGHNTVFWYRQTMMQGLELLAYFRNRAPLDDSGMPKDRFSAEMPDATLATLKIQPSEPRDSAVYFCASGLVGQGRNTEAFFGQGTRLTVV.

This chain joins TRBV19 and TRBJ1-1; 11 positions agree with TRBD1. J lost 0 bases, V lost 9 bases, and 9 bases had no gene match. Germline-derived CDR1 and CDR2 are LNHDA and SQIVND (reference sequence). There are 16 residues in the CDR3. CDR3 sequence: CASIGTGGLMNTEAFF. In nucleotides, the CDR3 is TGTGCCAGCATTGGGACAGGGGGGCTTATGAACACTGAAGCTTTCTTT.

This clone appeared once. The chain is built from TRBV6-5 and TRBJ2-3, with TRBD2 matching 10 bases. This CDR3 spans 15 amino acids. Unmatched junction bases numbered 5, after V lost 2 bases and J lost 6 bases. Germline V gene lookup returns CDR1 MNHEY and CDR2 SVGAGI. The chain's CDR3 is CASSYGAGGADTQYF. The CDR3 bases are TGTGCCAGCAGTTACGGAGCGGGGGGGGCGGATACGCAGTATTTT.

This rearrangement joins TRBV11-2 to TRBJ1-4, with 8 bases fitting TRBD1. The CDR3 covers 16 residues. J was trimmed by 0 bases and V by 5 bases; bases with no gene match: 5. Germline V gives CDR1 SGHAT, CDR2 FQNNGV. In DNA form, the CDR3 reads TGTGCCAGCAGCCTGGACAGGGCTGCAACTAATGAAAAACTGTTTTTT. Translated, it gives CASSLDRAATNEKLFF.

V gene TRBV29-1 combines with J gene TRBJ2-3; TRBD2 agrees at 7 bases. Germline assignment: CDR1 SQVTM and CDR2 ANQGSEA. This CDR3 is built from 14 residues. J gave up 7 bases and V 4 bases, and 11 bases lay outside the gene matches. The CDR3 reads CSVGGSTSAHTQYF. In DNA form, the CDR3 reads TGCAGCGTTGGCGGCTCAACTAGCGCACATACGCAGTATTTT.

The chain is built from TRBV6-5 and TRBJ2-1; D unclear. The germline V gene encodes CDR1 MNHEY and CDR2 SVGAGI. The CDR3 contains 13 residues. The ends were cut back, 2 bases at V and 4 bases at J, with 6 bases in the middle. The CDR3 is CASSYVGYNEQFF. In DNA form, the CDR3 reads TGTGCCAGCAGTTACGTAGGTTACAATGAGCAGTTCTTC.

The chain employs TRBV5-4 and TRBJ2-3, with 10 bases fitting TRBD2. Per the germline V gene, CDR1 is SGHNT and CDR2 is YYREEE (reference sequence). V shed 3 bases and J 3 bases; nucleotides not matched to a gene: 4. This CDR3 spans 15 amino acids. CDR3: CASSSGSGGTDTQYF. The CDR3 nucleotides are TGTGCCAGCAGCTCGGGTAGCGGGGGGACAGATACGCAGTATTTT.

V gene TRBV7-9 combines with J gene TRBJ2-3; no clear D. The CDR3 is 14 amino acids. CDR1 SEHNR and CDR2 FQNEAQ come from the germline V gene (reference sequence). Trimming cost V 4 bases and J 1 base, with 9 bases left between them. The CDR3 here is CASSSPRRTDTQYF. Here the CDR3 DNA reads TGTGCCAGCAGCTCCCCTAGACGCACAGATACGCAGTATTTT.

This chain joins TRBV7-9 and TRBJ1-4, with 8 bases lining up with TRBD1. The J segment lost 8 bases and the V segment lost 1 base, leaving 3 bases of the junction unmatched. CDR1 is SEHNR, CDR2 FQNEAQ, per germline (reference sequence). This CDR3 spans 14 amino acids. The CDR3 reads CASSLGQGNEKLFF. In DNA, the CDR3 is TGTGCCAGCAGCTTAGGACAGGGGAACGAAAAACTGTTTTTT.

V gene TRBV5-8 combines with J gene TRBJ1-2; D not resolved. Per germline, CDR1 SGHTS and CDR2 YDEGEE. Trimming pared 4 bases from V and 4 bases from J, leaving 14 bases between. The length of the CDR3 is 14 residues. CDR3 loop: CASSPLGARYGYTF. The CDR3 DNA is TGTGCCAGCAGCCCCCTGGGTGCCCGCTATGGCTACACCTTC.

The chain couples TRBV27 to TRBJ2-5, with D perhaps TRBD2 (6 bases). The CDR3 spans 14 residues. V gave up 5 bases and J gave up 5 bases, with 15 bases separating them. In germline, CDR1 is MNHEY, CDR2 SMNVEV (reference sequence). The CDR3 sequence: CASSRGGVGETQYF. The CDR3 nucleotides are TGTGCCAGCAGTCGGGGCGGGGTGGGGGAGACCCAGTACTTC.

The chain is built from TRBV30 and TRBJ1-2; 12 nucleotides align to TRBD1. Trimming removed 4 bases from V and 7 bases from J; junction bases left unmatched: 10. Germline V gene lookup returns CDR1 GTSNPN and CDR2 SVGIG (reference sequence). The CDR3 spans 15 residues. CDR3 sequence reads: CAWTYRDRGHSGYTF. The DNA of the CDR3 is TGTGCCTGGACCTACCGGGACAGGGGGCATAGTGGCTACACCTTC.